The source of this T cell receptor (beta chain) is a study of human thymus T cells. Study conclusions and caveats: The authors found apparently biased V and J gene usage in thymic and blood repertoires. Related research described strongly overlapping thymic repertoires in unrelated people.

Thymic resections from corrective heart surgery supplied the tissue. Donors consisted of healthy Finnish infants (having corrective surgery for congenital heart defects). V was trimmed by 5 bases and J by 3 bases, leaving 14 bases between them. This CDR3 comprises 15 residues. From germline, CDR1 is PRHDT and CDR2 FYEKMQ (reference sequence). With respect to this clone: What it recognizes is unknown.

Assay used: immunoSEQ multiplex PCR; TCRdb lists only in-frame clones, some missing. The sample lists about 78,000 clones, around 96% seen once, with 0.031% in the top ten. The sequence came from a boy in the first two years of life with a congenital heart defect but otherwise immunologically healthy. Input material: thymus tissue. V usage is TRBV13 and J usage is TRBJ2-1; no reliable D call. CDR3 residues: CASSTNYPLYNEQFF. CDR3 nucleotides: TGTGCCAGCAGCACTAACTACCCTCTCTACAATGAGCAGTTCTTC.